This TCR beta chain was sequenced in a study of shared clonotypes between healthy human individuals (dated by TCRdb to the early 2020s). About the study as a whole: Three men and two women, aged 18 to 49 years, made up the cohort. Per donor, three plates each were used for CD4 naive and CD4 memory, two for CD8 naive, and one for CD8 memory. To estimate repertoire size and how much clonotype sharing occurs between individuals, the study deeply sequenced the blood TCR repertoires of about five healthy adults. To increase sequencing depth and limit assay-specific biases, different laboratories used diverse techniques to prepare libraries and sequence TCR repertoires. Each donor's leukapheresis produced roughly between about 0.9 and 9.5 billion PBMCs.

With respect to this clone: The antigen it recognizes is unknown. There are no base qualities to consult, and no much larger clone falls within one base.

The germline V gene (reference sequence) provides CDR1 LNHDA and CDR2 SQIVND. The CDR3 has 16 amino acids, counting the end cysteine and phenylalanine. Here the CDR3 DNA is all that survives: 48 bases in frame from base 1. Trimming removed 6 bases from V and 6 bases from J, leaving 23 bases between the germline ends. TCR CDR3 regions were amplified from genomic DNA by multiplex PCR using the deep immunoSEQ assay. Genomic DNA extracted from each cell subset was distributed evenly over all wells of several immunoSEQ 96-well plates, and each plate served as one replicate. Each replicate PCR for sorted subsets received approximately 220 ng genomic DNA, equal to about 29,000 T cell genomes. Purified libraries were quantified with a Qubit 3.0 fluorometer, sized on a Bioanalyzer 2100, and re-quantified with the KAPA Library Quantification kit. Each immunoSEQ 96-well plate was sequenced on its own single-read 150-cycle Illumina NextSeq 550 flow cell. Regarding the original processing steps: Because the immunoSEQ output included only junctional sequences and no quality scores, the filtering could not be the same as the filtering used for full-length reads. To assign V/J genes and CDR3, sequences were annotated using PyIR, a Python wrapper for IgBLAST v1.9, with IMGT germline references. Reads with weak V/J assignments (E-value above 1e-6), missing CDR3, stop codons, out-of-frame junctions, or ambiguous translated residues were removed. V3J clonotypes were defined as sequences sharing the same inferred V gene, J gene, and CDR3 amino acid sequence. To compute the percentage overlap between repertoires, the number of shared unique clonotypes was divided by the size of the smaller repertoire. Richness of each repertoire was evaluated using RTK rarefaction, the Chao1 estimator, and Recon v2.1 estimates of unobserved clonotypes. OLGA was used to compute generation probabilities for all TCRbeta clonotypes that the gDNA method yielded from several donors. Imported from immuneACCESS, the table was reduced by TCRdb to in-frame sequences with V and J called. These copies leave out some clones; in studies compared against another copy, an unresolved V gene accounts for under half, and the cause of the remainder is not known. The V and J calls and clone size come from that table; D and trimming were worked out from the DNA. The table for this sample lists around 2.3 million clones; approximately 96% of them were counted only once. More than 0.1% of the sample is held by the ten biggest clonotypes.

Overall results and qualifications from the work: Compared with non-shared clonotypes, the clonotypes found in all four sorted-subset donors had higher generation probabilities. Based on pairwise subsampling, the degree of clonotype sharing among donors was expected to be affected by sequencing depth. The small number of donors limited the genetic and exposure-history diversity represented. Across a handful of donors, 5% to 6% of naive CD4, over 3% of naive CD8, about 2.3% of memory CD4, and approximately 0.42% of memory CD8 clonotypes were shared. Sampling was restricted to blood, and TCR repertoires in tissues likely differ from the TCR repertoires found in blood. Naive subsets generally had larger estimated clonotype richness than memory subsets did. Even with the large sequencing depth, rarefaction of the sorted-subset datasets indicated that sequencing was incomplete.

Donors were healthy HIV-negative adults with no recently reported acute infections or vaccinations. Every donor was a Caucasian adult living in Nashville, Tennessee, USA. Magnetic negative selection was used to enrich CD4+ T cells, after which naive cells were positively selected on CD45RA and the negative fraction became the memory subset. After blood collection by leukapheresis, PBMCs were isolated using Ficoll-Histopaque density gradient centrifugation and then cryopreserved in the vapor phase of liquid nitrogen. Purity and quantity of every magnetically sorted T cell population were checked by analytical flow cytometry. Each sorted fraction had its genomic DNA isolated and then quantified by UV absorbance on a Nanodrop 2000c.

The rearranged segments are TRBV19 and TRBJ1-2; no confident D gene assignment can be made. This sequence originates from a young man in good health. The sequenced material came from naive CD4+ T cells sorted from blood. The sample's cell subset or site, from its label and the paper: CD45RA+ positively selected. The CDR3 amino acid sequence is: CASRTSDATDGNGYTF. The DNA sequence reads TGTGCCAGTAGAACATCGGATGCGACCGATGGGAATGGCTACACCTTC.